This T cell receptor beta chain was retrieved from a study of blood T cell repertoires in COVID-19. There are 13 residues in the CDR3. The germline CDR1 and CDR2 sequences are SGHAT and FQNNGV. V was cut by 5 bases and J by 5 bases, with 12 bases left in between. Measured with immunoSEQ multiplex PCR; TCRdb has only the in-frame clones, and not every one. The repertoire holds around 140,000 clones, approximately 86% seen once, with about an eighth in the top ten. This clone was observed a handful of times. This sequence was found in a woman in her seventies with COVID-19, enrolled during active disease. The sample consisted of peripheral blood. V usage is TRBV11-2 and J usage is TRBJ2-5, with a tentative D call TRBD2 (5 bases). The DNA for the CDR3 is TGTGCCAGCAGCCCAACCGGGGAGGAGACCCAGTACTTC. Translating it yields CASSPTGEETQYF.